The 8 T cell receptor beta chains listed next were all sequenced from one sample in a study of T cells after yellow fever vaccination. TCRdb used MiXCR to reprocess the 5' RACE reads, holding one entry per CDR3 protein. The sample has about 400,000 distinct CDR3 sequences, roughly 6.2% seen once. The sample consisted of PBMCs, taken 5 days after the yellow fever booster vaccination. Every receptor here comes from a man aged 30-40 years who received the YFV17D yellow fever vaccine.

This clonotype was observed many times. The chain recombines TRBV6-1 with TRBJ2-3; D is ambiguous. Trimming removed 7 bases from V and 6 bases from J, with 14 bases in between. CDR1 and CDR2 from the germline V gene are MNHNS and SASEGT. The CDR3 length is 13 residues. The CDR3: CASTRSRADTQYF. The CDR3 DNA reads TGTGCCAGCACCCGCTCCCGGGCGGATACGCAGTATTTT.

This clonotype appeared a few times. The V call is TRBV20-1, the J call TRBJ2-5, with D perhaps matching TRBD1 (6 bases). The CDR3 runs to 11 residues. Germline V CDR1 and CDR2: DFQATT, SNEGSKA (reference sequence). Trimming took 6 bases from V and 9 from J, leaving 14 bases between them. CDR3 residues: CSARGGSAQYF. The CDR3 DNA reads as TGCAGTGCCCGAGGGGGTTCGGCCCAGTACTTC.

This sequence joins TRBV5-6 and TRBJ1-2, with D perhaps TRBD1 (6 bases). The CDR3 extends over 15 amino acids. V was shortened by 4 bases and J by 5 bases, with 18 bases between the two germline ends. Per germline, CDR1 SGHDT and CDR2 YYEEEE. CDR3 sequence reads: CASSPYGQIGYGYTF. DNA for the CDR3: TGTGCCAGCAGCCCATACGGACAGATCGGTTATGGCTACACCTTC. Together with reference TRBV5-6 and TRBJ1-2, the CDR3 gives the full variable domain: DAGVTQSPTHLIKTRGQQVTLRCSPKSGHDTVSWYQQALGQGPQFIFQYYEEEERQRGNFPDRFSGHQFPNYSSELNVNALLLGDSALYLCASSPYGQIGYGYTFGSGTRLTVV.

Concerning this clonotype itself: One end of the junction is discordant with germline, which a read error may explain. The rearrangement uses TRBV5-1 and TRBJ2-7; D possibly matches TRBD1 or TRBD2 (5 bases each). CDR3 length: 14 residues. Germline CDR1 is SGHRS and CDR2 is YFSETQ. CDR3 loop: CASTQGVNAYEQYF. CDR3 nucleotides: TGCGCAAGCACCCAGGGAGTGAACGCCTACGAGCAGTACTTC.

This clonotype occurred many times. The chain employs TRBV7-6 and TRBJ1-1; TRBD1 is a possible D gene (6 bases). The germline V and J ends were trimmed by 1 base and 2 bases, with 14 bases remaining between them. The CDR3 totals 16 residues. CDR1 is SGHVS, CDR2 FNYEAQ, per germline. CDR3 sequence: CASSLEVGARNTEAFF. Here the CDR3 DNA reads TGTGCCAGCAGCTTAGAGGTGGGGGCGCGAAACACTGAAGCTTTCTTT.

This clonotype was seen a few times. The gene calls are TRBV20-1 and TRBJ2-5; TRBD2 agrees at 10 bases. CDR1 is DFQATT and CDR2 is SNEGSKA in the germline V gene (reference sequence). J gave up 4 bases and V 7 bases, and 9 bases lay outside the gene matches. There are 14 residues in the CDR3. DNA of the CDR3: TGCAGTGGGGCAAGCGGGAGGGGTGCAGAGACCCAGTACTTC. It codes for CSGASGRGAETQYF.

This clonotype was found a few times. The chain links TRBV5-1 to TRBJ2-6, with 9 bases identical to TRBD1. The J segment lost 0 bases and the V segment lost 4 bases, leaving 8 bases of the junction unmatched. This CDR3 has 18 residues. The germline CDR1 and CDR2 sequences are SGHRS and YFSETQ. The CDR3 protein is CASSPRTGAYSGANVLTF. Here the CDR3 DNA reads TGCGCCAGCAGCCCCCGGACAGGGGCCTACTCTGGGGCCAACGTCCTGACTTTC.

This clonotype was seen at least ten times. The V call is TRBV29-1, the J call TRBJ2-3; 11 bases are shared with TRBD2. The CDR3 is 15 residues long. CDR1 is SQVTM and CDR2 is ANQGSEA in the germline V gene. Germline trimming cut 5 bases from V and 2 bases from J; bases unmatched to any gene: 6. CDR3 protein: CSVLLAGVYTDTQYF. The CDR3 DNA reads TGCAGCGTTCTACTAGCGGGAGTTTACACAGATACGCAGTATTTT.